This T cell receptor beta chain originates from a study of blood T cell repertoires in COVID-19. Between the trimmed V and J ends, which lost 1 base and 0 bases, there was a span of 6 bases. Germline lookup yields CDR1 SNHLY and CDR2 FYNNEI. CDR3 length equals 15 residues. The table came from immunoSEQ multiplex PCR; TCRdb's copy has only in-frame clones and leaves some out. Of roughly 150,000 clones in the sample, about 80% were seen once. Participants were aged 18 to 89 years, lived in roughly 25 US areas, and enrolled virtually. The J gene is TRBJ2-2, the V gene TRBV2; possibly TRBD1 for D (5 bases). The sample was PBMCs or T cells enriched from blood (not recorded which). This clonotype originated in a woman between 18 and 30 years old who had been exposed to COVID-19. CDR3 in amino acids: CASSEVGANTGELFF. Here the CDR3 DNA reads TGTGCCAGCAGTGAAGTAGGGGCGAACACCGGGGAGCTGTTTTTT.